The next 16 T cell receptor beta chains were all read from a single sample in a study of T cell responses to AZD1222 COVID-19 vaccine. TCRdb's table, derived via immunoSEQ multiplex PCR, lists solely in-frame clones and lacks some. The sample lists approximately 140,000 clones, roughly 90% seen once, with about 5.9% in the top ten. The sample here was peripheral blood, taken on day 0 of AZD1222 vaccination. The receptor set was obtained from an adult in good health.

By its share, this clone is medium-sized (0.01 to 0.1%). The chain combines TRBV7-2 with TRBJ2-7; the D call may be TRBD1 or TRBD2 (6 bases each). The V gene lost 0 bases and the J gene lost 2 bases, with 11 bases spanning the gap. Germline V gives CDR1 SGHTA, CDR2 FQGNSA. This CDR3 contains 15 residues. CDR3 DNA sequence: TGTGCCAGCAGCTTAGCGGCAGGGGAGGCCTACGAGCAGTACTTC. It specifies CASSLAAGEAYEQYF.

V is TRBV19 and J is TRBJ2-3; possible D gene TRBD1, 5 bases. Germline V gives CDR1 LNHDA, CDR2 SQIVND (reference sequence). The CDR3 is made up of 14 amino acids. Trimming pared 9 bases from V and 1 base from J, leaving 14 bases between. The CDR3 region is CASRVDAGTDTQYF. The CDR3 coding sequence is TGTGCCAGCAGGGTGGACGCAGGCACAGATACGCAGTATTTT.

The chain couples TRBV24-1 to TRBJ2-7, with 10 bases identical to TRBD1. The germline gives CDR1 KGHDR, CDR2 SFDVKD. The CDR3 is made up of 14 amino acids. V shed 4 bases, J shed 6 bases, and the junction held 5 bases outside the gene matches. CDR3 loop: CATSDYRTGGEQYF. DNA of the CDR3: TGTGCCACCAGTGACTATCGGACAGGGGGCGAGCAGTACTTC.

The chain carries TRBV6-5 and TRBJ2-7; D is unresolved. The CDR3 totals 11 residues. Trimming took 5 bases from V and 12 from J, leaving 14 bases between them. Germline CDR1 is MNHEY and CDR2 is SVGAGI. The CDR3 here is CASSPRLRRYF. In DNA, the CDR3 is TGTGCCAGCAGTCCCCGCCTCCGGAGGTACTTC.

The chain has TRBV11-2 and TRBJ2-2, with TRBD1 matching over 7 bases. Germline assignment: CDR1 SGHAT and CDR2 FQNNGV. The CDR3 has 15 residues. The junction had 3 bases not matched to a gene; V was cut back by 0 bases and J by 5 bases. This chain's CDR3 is CASSLEDRITGELFF. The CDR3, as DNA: TGTGCCAGCAGCTTAGAGGACAGGATTACCGGGGAGCTGTTTTTT.

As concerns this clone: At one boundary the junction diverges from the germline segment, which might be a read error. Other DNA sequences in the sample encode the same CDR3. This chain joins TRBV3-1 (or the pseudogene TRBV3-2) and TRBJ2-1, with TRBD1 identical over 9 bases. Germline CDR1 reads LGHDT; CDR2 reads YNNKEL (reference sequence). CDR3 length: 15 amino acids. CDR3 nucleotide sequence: TGTGCCAGCAGCCCCCGGGACAGGGTGTACAATGAACAGTTCTTC. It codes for CASSPRDRVYNEQFF.

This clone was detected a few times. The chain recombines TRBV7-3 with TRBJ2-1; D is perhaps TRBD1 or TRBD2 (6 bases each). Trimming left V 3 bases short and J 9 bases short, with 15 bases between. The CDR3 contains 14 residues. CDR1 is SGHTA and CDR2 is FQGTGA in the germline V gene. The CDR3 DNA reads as TGTGCCAGCAGCTTTGATAGCGGAGGGGGTGAGCAGTTCTTC. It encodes CASSFDSGGGEQFF.

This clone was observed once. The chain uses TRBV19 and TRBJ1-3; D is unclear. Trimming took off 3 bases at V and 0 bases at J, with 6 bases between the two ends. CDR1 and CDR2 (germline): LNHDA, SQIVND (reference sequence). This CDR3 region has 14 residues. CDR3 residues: CASSIGHSGNTIYF. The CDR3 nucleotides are TGTGCCAGTAGTATCGGCCACTCTGGAAACACCATATATTTT.

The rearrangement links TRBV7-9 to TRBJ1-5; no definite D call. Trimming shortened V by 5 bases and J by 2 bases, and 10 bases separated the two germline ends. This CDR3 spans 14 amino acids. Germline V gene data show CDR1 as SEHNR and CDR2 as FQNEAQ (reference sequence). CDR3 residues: CASSLSTGNQPQHF. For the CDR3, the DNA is TGTGCCAGCAGCCTTTCGACGGGCAATCAGCCCCAGCATTTT.

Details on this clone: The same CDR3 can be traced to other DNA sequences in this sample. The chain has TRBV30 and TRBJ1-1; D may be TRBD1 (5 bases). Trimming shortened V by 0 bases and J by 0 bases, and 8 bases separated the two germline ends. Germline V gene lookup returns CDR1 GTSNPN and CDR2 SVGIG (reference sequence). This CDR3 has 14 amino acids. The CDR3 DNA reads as TGTGCCTGGAGTGTTGGGACGGTGAACACTGAAGCTTTCTTT. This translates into CAWSVGTVNTEAFF.

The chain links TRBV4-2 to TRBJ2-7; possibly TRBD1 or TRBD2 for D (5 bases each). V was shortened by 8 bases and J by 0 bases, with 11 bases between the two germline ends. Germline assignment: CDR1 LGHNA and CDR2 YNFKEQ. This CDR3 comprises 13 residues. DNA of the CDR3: TGTGCCAGCCAGGGACCTAGCTCCTACGAGCAGTACTTC. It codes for CASQGPSSYEQYF.

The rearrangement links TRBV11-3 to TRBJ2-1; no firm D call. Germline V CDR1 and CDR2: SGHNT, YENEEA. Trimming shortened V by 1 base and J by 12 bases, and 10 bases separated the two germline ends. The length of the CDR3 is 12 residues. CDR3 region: CASSLAGSGQFF. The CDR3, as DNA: TGTGCCAGCAGCTTAGCGGGCAGTGGGCAGTTCTTC.

The chain's CDR3 is CASSQPPPGAGPSYEQYF. The CDR3 DNA reads as TGTGCCAGCAGCCAACCCCCTCCGGGGGCAGGGCCCTCCTACGAGCAGTACTTC. The rearrangement joins TRBV3-1 (or the pseudogene TRBV3-2) to TRBJ2-7; D assignment may be TRBD1 or TRBD2 (6 bases each). The germline V and J ends were trimmed by 2 bases and 0 bases, with 20 bases remaining between them. This CDR3 is built from 18 residues. Germline CDR1 and CDR2: LGHDT and YNNKEL (reference sequence).

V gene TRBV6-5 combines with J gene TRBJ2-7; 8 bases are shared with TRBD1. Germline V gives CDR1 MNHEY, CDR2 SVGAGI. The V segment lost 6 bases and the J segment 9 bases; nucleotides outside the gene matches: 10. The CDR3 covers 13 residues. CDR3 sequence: CASSTGTGARQYF. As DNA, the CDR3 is TGTGCCAGCAGCACCGGGACAGGCGCTCGGCAGTACTTC.

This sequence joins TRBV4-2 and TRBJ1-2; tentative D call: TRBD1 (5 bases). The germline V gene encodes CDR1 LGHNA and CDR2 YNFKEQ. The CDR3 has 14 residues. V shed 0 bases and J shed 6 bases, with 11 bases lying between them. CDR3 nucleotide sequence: TGTGCCAGCAGCCAAGATGGGCAGGGTCATGGCTACACCTTC. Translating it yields CASSQDGQGHGYTF.

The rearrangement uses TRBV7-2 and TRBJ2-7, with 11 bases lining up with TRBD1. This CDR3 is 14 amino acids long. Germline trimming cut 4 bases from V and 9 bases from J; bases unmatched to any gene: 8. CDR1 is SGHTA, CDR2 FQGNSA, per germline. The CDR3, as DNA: TGTGCCAGCAGCTCTGGACAGGGGGCTCTCGGGCAGTACTTC. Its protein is CASSSGQGALGQYF. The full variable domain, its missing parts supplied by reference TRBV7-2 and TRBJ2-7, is GAGVSQSPSNKVTEKGKDVELRCDPISGHTALYWYRQSLGQGLEFLIYFQGNSAPDKSGLPSDRFSAERTGGSVSTLTIQRTQQEDSAVYLCASSSGQGALGQYFGPGTRLTVT.